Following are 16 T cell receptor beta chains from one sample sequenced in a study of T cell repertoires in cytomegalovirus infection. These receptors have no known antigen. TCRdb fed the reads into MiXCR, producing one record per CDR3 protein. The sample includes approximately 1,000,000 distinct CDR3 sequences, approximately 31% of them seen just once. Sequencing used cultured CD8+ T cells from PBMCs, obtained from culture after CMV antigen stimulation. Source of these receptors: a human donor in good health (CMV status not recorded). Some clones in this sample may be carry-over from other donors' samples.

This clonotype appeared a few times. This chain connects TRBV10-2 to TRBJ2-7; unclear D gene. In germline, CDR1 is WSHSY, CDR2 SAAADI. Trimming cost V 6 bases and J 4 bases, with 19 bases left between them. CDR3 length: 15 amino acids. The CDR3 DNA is TGCGCCAGCAGCAACACGGCCAACTGGGCGTACGAGCAGTACTTC. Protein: CASSNTANWAYEQYF.

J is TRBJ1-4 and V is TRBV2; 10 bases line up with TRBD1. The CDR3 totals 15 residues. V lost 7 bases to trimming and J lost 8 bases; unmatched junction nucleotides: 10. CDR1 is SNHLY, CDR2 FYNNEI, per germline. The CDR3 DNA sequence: TGTGCCAGCACGGGGACAGGGGAGAGTAAGGAAAAACTGTTTTTT. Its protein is CASTGTGESKEKLFF. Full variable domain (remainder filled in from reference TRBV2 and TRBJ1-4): EPEVTQTPSHQVTQMGQEVILRCVPISNHLYFYWYRQILGQKVEFLVSFYNNEISEKSEIFDDQFSVERPDGSNFTLKIRSTKLEDSAMYFCASTGTGESKEKLFFGSGTQLSVL.

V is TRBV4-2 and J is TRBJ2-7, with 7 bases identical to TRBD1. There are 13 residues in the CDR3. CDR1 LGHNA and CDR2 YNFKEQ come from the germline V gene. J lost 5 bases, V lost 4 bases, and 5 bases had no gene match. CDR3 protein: CASSLPQGDEQYF. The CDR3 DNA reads TGTGCCAGCAGCCTCCCGCAGGGGGACGAGCAGTACTTC.

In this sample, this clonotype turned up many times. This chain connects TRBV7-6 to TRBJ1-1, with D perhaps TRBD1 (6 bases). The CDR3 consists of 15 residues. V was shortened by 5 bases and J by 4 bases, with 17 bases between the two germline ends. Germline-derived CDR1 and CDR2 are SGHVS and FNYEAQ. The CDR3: CASSPGGLGGTEAFF. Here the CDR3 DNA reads TGTGCCAGCAGCCCGGGGGGCCTCGGGGGCACTGAAGCTTTCTTT. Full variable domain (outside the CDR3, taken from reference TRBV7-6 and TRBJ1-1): GAGVSQSPRYKVTKRGQDVALRCDPISGHVSLYWYRQALGQGPEFLTYFNYEAQQDKSGLPNDRFSAERPEGSISTLTIQRTEQRDSAMYRCASSPGGLGGTEAFFGQGTRLTVV.

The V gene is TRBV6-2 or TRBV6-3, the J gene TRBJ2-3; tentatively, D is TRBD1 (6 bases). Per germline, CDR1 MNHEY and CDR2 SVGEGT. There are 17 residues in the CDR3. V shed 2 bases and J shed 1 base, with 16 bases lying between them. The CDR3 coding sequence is TGTGCCAGCAGTTACCCCTTAGATGGGGGCCGCACAGATACGCAGTATTTT. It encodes CASSYPLDGGRTDTQYF.

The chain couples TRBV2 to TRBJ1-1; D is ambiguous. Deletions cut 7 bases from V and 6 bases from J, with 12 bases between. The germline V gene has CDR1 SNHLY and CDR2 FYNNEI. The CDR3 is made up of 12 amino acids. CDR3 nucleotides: TGTGCCAGCATTATCCAGCCTCCTGAAGCTTTCTTT. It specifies CASIIQPPEAFF.

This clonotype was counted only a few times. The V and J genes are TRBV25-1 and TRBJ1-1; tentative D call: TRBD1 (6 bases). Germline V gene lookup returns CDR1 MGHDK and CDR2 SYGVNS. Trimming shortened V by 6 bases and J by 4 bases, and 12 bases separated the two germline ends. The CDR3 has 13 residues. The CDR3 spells CASREGGGTEAFF. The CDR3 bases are TGTGCCAGCAGGGAGGGGGGGGGCACTGAAGCTTTCTTT. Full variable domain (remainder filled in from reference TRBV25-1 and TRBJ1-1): EADIYQTPRYLVIGTGKKITLECSQTMGHDKMYWYQQDPGMELHLIHYSYGVNSTEKGDLSSESTVSRIRTEHFPLTLESARPSHTSQYLCASREGGGTEAFFGQGTRLTVV.

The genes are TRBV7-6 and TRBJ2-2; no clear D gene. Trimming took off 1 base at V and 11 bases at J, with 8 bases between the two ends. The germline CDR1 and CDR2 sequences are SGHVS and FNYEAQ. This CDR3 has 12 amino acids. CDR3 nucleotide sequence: TGTGCCAGCAGCTTAGGACGGGCAGAGCTGTTTTTT. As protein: CASSLGRAELFF. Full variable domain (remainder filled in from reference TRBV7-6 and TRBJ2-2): GAGVSQSPRYKVTKRGQDVALRCDPISGHVSLYWYRQALGQGPEFLTYFNYEAQQDKSGLPNDRFSAERPEGSISTLTIQRTEQRDSAMYRCASSLGRAELFFGEGSRLTVL.

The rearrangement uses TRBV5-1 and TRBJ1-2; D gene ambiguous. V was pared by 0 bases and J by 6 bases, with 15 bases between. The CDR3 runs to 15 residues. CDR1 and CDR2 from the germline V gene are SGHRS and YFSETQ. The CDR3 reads CASSLVPGENDGYTF. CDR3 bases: TGCGCCAGCAGCTTGGTTCCGGGTGAAAATGATGGCTACACCTTC.

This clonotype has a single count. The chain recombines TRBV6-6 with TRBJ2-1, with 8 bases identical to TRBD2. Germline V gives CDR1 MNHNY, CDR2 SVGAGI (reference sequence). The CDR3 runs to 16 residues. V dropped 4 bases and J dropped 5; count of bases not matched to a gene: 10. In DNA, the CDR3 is TGTGCCAGCAGTTCGGGTACTCGGGGGGGAGACAATGAGCAGTTCTTC. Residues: CASSSGTRGGDNEQFF.

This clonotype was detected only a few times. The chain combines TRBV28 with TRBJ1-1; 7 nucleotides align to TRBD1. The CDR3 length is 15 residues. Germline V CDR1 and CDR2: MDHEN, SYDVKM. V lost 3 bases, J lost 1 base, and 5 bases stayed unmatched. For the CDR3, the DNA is TGTGCCAGCAGTTTGTACCGGGACAGGAACACTGAAGCTTTCTTT. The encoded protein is CASSLYRDRNTEAFF.

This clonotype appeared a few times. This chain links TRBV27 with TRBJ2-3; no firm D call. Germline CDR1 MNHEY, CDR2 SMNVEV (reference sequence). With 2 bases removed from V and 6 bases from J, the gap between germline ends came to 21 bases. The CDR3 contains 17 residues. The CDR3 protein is CASSLQLAKKETDTQYF. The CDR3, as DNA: TGTGCCAGCAGTTTACAGTTGGCAAAAAAAGAGACGGATACGCAGTATTTT.

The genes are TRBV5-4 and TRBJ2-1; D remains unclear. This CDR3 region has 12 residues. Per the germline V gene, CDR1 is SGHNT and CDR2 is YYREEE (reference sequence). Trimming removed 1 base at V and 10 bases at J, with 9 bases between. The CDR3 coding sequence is TGTGCCAGCAGCTTGTCAAGTAGCGAGCAGTTCTTC. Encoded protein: CASSLSSSEQFF.

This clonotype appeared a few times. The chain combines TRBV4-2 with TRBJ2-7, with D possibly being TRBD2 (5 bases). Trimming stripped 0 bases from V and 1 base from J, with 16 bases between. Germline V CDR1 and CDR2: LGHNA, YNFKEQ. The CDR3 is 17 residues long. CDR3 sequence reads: CASSQELVGTGSYEQYV. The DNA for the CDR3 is TGTGCCAGCAGCCAAGAATTAGTGGGAACGGGGTCCTACGAGCAGTACGTC.

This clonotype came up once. The CDR3 bases are TGTGCCACCAGCAGAGATCTTCGCGACCCCGAGGCCAATGAGCAGTTCTTC. It specifies CATSRDLRDPEANEQFF. This chain connects TRBV15 to TRBJ2-1; D remains ambiguous. This CDR3 has 17 residues. Germline CDR1 is LNHNV and CDR2 is YYDKDF (reference sequence). V was pared by 0 bases and J by 6 bases, with 18 bases between.

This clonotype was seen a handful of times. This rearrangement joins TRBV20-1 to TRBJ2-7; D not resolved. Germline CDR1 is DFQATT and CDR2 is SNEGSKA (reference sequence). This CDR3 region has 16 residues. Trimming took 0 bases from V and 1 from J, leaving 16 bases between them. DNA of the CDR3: TGCAGTGCTAGAGACGAGTCACCAAGTGGTTCCTACGAGCAGTACGTC. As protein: CSARDESPSGSYEQYV.